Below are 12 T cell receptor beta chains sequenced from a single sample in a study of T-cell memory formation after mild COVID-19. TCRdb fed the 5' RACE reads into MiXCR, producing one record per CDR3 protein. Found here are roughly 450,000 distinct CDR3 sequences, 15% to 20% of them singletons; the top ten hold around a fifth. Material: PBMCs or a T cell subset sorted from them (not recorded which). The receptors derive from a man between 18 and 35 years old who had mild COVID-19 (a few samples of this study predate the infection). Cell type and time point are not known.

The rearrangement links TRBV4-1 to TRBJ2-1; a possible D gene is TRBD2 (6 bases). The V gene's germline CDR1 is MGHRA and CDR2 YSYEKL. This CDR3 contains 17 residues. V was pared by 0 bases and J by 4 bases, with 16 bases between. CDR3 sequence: CASSQDLGGVLYNEQFF. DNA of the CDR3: TGCGCCAGCAGCCAAGATCTCGGAGGGGTCCTTTACAATGAGCAGTTCTTC.

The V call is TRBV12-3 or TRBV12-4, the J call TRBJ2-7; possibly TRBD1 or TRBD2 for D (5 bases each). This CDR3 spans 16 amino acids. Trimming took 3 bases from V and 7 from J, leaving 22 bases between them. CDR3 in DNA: TGTGCCAGCAGTTTTGGACCTGAACGGGGACGTTGGGAGCAGTACTTC. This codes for CASSFGPERGRWEQYF.

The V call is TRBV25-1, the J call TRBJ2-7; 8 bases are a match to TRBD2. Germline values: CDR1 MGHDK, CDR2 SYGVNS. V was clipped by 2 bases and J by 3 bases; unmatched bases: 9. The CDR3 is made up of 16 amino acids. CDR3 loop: CASSEKPAGARYEQYF. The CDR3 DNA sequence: TGTGCCAGCAGTGAAAAACCAGCGGGGGCTCGCTACGAGCAGTACTTC.

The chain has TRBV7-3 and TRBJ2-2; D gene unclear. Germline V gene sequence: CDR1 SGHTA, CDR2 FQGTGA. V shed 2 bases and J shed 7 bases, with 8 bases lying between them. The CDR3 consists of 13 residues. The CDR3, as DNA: TGTGCCAGCAGCTTAGGCGGATTCGGGGAGCTGTTTTTT. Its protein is CASSLGGFGELFF.

This CDR3 is CASSQTNLDTQYF. CDR3 nucleotides: TGTGCCAGCAGCCAGACTAATTTGGATACGCAGTATTTT. The rearrangement links TRBV6-5 to TRBJ2-3, with D perhaps matching TRBD2 (5 bases). Germline lookup yields CDR1 MNHEY and CDR2 SVGAGI. This CDR3 spans 13 amino acids. V was shortened by 6 bases and J by 6 bases, with 13 bases between the two germline ends.

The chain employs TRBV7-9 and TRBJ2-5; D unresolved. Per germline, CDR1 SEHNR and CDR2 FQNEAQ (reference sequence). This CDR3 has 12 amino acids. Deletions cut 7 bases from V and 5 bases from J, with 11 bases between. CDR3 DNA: TGTGCCAGCATACCACTTGGGGAGACCCAGTACTTC. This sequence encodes CASIPLGETQYF.

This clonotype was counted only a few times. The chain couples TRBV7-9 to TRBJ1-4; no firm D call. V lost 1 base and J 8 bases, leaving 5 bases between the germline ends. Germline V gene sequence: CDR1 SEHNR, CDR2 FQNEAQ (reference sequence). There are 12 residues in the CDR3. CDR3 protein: CASSLVYEKLFF. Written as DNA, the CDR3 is TGTGCCAGCAGCTTAGTTTACGAAAAACTGTTTTTT. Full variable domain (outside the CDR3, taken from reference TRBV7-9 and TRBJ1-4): DTGVSQNPRHKITKRGQNVTFRCDPISEHNRLYWYRQTLGQGPEFLTYFQNEAQLEKSRLLSDRFSAERPKGSFSTLEIQRTEQGDSAMYLCASSLVYEKLFFGSGTQLSVL.

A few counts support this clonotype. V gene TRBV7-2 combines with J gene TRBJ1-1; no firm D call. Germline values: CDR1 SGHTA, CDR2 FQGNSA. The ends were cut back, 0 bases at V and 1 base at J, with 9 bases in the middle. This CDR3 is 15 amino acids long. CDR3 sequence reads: CASSLAYNKNTEAFF. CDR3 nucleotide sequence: TGTGCCAGCAGCTTAGCGTATAACAAGAACACTGAAGCTTTCTTT.

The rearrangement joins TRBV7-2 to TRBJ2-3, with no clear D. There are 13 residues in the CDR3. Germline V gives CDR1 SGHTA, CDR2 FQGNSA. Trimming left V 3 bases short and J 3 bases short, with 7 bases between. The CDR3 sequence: CASSFWKTDTQYF. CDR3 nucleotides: TGTGCCAGCAGCTTCTGGAAAACAGATACGCAGTATTTT.

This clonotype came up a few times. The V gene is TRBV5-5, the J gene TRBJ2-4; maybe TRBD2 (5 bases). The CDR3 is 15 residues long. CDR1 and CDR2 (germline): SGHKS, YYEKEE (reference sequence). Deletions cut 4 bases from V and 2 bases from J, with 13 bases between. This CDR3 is CASSLPEGSKNIQYF. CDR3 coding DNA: TGTGCCAGCAGCCTCCCTGAGGGCTCCAAAAACATTCAGTACTTC.

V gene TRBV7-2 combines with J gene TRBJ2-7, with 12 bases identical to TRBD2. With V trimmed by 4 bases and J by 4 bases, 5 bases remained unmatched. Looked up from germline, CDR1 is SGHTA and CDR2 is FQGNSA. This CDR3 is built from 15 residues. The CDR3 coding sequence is TGTGCCAGCAGCTCTAGCGGGGGGGCGTTTTACGAGCAGTACTTC. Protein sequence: CASSSSGGAFYEQYF.

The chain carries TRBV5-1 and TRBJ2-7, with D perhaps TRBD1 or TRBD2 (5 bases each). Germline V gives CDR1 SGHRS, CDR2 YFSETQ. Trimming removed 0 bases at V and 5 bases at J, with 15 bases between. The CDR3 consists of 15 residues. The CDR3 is CASSLVGRGRDEQYF. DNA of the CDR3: TGCGCCAGCAGCTTGGTGGGGCGTGGGAGAGACGAGCAGTACTTC. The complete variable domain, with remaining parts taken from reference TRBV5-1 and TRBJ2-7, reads KAGVTQTPRYLIKTRGQQVTLSCSPISGHRSVSWYQQTPGQGLQFLFEYFSETQRNKGNFPGRFSGRQFSNSRSEMNVSTLELGDSALYLCASSLVGRGRDEQYFGPGTRLTVT.